The 7 T cell receptor beta chains below all came from one sample that was sequenced in a study of CD8 T cells in Susac syndrome. Roughly 0.45 to 1 ug RNA was reverse transcribed with random hexamers. TCRdb reprocessed the immunoSEQ multiplex PCR reads with MiXCR, giving one entry per CDR3 protein. Of 250,000 to 300,000 distinct CDR3 sequences in the sample, 70% to 90% were seen once. The sample was CD8+ T cells from PBMCs. All receptors derive from a human donor with multiple sclerosis.

The CDR3 DNA reads as TGCAGCGTTCACTCGGGACTTGGGGTTCGGGAGACCCAGTACTTC. It yields the protein CSVHSGLGVRETQYF. This chain joins TRBV29-1 and TRBJ2-5, with D perhaps TRBD2 (6 bases). CDR1 and CDR2 from the germline V gene are SQVTM and ANQGSEA. The CDR3 has 15 amino acids. V shed 5 bases and J shed 5 bases, with 21 bases lying between them. Supplemented by reference TRBV29-1 and TRBJ2-5, the full variable domain reads SAVISQKPSRDICQRGTSLTIQCQVDSQVTMMFWYRQQPGQSLTLIATANQGSEATYESGFVIDKFPISRPNLTFSTLTVSNMSPEDSSIYLCSVHSGLGVRETQYFGPGTRLLVL.

This clonotype was picked up one time. V is TRBV7-6 and J is TRBJ2-7; D is perhaps TRBD1 (6 bases). Looked up from germline, CDR1 is SGHVS and CDR2 is FNYEAQ. This CDR3 spans 14 amino acids. The V gene lost 4 bases and the J gene lost 5 bases, with 15 bases spanning the gap. The DNA for the CDR3 is TGTGCCAGCAGCTCCTTGACAGGTGCTGACGAGCAGTACTTC. Protein: CASSSLTGADEQYF.

This clonotype came up once. V and J are TRBV28 and TRBJ2-3; possibly TRBD2 for D (6 bases). V was trimmed by 3 bases and J by 0 bases, leaving 16 bases between them. This CDR3 has 17 amino acids. The germline V gene has CDR1 MDHEN and CDR2 SYDVKM. CDR3: CASSFPLLAPSTDTQYF. The CDR3 coding sequence is TGTGCCAGCAGTTTTCCCTTACTAGCCCCTAGCACAGATACGCAGTATTTT.

The CDR3 DNA sequence: TGTGCCAGCAGCGTAGAGCTAGGTGGCTACACCTTC. Protein sequence: CASSVELGGYTF. The chain combines TRBV9 with TRBJ1-2; D not resolved. This CDR3 comprises 12 residues. The germline CDR1 and CDR2 sequences are SGDLS and YYNGEE. Trimming took 0 bases from V and 7 from J, leaving 7 bases between them.

The genes are TRBV7-2 and TRBJ2-3; D not resolved. Trimming removed 1 base from V and 2 bases from J, with 13 bases in between. The CDR3 spans 16 residues. Germline V gene sequence: CDR1 SGHTA, CDR2 FQGNSA. CDR3 coding DNA: TGTGCCAGCAGCTTAGAAGCCGGGCGCCACACAGATACGCAGTATTTT. Its protein product is CASSLEAGRHTDTQYF.

This sequence joins TRBV25-1 and TRBJ1-4; D is unclear. The length of the CDR3 is 18 residues. V shed 3 bases and J shed 0 bases, with 17 bases lying between them. Per the germline V gene, CDR1 is MGHDK and CDR2 is SYGVNS. Here the CDR3 reads CASSDFGPESSTNEKLFF. CDR3 bases: TGTGCCAGCAGTGACTTTGGGCCAGAATCTTCAACTAATGAAAAACTGTTTTTT.

The V call is TRBV2, the J call TRBJ2-1, with 7 bases matching TRBD1. This CDR3 has 13 amino acids. Germline loops: CDR1 SNHLY, CDR2 FYNNEI. V lost 8 bases to trimming and J lost 7 bases; unmatched junction nucleotides: 8. The CDR3 sequence: CASWEGGRNEQFF. The DNA of the CDR3 is TGTGCCAGCTGGGAAGGGGGCCGGAATGAGCAGTTCTTC.